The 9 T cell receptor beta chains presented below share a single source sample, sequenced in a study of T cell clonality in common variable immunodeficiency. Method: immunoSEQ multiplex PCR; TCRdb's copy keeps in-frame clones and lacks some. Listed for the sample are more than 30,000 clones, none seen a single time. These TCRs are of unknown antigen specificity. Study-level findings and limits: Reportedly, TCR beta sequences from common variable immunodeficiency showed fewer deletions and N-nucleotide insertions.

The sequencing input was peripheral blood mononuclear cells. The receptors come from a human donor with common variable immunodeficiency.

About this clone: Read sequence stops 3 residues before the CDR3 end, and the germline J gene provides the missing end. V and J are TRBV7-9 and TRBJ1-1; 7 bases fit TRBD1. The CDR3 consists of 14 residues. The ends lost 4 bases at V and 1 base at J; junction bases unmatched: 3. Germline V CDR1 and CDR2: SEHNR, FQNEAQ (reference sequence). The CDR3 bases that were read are TGTGCCAGCAGCTCGGGACAGACGAACACTGAA. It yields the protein CASSSGQTNTE. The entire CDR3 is CASSSGQTNTEAFF.

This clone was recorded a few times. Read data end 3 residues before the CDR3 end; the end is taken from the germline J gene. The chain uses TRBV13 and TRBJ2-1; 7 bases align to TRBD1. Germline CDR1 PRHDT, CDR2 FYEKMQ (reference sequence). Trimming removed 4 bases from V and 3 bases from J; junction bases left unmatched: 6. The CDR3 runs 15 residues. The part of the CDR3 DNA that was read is TGTGCCAGCAGCTCGAAGACAGGGAACTACAATGAG. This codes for CASSSKTGNYNE. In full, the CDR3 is CASSSKTGNYNEQFF.

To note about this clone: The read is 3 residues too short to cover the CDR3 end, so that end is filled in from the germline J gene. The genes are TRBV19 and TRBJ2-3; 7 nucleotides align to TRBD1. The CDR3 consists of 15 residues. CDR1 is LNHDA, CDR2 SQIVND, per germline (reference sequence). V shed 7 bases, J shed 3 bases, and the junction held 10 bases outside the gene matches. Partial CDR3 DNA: TGTGCCAGTACCCCCAGGGGGTCAGGGACAGATACG. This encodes CASTPRGSGTDT. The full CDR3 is CASTPRGSGTDTQYF.

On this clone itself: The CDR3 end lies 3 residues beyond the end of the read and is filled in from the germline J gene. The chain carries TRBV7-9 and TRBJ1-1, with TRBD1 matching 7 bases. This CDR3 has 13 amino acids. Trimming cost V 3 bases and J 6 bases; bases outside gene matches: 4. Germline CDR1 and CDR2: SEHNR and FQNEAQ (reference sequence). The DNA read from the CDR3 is TGTGCCAGCAGCTTTCACAGGGGACCTGAA. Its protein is CASSFHRGPE. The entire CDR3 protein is CASSFHRGPEAFF.

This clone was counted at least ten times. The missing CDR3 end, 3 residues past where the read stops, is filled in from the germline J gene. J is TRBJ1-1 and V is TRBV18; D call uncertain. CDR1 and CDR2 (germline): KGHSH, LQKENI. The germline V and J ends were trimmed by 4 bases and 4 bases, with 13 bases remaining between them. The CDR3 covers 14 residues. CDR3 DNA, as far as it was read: TGTGCCAGCTCACGGGAGGGCGCGGGCACTGAA. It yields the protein CASSREGAGTE. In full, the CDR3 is CASSREGAGTEAFF.

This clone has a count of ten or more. The CDR3 DNA, read in part, is TGTGCCAGCAGGACGGACGGGGGGTTGGGTTTCGCTGAA. Translated: CASRTDGGLGFAE. The full-length CDR3 reads as CASRTDGGLGFAEAFF. The rearrangement joins TRBV5-4 to TRBJ1-1, with a possible D match to TRBD1 (5 bases). The sequenced fragment ends 3 residues before the CDR3 boundary, so the rest is inferred from the germline J gene. Germline V gene sequence: CDR1 SGHNT, CDR2 YYREEE (reference sequence). The CDR3 length is 16 residues. V lost 5 bases, J lost 6 bases, and 23 bases lay in between.

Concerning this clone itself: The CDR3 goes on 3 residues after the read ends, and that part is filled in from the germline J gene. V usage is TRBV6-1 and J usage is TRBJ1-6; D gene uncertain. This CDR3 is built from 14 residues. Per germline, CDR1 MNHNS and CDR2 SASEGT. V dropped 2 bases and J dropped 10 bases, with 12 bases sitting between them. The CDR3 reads CASSELGRSSPLHF. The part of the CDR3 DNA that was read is TGTGCCAGCAGTGAACTAGGCAGATCATCACCC.

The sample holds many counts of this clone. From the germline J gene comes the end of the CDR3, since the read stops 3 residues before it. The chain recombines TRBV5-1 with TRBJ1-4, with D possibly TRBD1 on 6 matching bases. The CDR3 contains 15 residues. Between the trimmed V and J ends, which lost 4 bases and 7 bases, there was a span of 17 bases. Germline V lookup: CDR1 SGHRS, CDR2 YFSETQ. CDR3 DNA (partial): TGCGCCAGCAGCAGCTTCGGACAGTCTTTTGAAAAA. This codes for CASSSFGQSFEK. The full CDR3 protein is CASSSFGQSFEKLFF.

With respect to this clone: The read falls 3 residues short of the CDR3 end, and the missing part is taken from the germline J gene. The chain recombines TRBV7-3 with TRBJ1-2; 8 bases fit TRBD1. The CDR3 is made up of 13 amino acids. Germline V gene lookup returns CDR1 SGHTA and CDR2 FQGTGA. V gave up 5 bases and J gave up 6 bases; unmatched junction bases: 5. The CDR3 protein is CASSHRGFDGYTF. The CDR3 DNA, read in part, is TGTGCCAGCAGCCACAGGGGGTTCGATGGC.